This T cell receptor beta chain was captured by sequencing in a study of monozygotic twins with inflammatory bowel disease. From germline, CDR1 is SGHVS and CDR2 FQNEAQ. The CDR3 length is 14 residues. TCRdb derives one entry per CDR3 protein from the 5' RACE reads, leaving out DNA. The listing records about 450,000 distinct CDR3 sequences. The V and J genes are TRBV7-8 and TRBJ2-7; TCRdb gives TRBD1 as the D gene, but with no DNA this cannot be confirmed. The sequenced sample consisted of blood. This TCR was recovered from a human donor with ulcerative colitis or Crohn's disease, or a healthy co-twin of an affected twin (not recorded which). CDR3 in amino acids: CASSLQGVSSEQYF. Supplemented by reference TRBV7-8 and TRBJ2-7, the full variable domain reads GAGVSQSPRYKVAKRGQDVALRCDPISGHVSLFWYQQALGQGPEFLTYFQNEAQLDKSGLPSDRFFAERPEGSVSTLKIQRTQQEDSAVYLCASSLQGVSSEQYFGPGTRLTVT.